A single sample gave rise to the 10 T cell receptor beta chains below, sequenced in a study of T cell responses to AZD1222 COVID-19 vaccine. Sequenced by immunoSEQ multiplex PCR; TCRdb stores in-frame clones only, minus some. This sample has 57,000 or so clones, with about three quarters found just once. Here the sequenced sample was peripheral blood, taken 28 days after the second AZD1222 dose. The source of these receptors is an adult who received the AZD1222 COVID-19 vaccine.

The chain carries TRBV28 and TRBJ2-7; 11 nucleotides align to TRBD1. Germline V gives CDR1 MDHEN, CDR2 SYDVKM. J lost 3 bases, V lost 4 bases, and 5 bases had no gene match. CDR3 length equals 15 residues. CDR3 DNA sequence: TGTGCCAGCAGTTCCCCGGGACAGGGGGACTACGAGCAGTACTTC. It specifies CASSSPGQGDYEQYF.

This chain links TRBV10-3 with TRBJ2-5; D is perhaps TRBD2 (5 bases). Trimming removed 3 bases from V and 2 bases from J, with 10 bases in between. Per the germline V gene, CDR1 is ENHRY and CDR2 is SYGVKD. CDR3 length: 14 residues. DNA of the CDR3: TGTGCCATCAGTGAACTAGGCCCGCAAGAGACCCAGTACTTC. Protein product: CAISELGPQETQYF.

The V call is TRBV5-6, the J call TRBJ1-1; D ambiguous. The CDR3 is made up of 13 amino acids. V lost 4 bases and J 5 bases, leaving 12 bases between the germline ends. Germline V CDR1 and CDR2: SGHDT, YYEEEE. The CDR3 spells CASSHPVGTEAFF. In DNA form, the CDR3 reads TGTGCCAGCAGCCACCCCGTAGGGACTGAAGCTTTCTTT.

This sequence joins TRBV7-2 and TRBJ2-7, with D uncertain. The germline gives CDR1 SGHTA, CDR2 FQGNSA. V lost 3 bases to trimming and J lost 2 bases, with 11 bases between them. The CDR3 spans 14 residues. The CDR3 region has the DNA TGTGCCAGCAGCTTGGGAAGGGCTGCCTACGAGCAGTACTTC. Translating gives CASSLGRAAYEQYF.

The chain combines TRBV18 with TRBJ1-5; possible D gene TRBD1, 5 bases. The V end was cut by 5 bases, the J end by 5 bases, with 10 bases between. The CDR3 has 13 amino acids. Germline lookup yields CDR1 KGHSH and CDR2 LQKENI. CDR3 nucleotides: TGTGCCAGCTCATCGGGGGGGGATCAGCCCCAGCATTTT. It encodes CASSSGGDQPQHF.

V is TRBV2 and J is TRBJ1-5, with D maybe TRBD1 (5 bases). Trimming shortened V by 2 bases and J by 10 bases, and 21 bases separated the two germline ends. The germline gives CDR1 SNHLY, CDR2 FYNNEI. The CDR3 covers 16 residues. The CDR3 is CASSEYFWDREGPQHF. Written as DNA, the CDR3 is TGTGCCAGCAGTGAATATTTTTGGGACCGGGAGGGCCCCCAGCATTTT.

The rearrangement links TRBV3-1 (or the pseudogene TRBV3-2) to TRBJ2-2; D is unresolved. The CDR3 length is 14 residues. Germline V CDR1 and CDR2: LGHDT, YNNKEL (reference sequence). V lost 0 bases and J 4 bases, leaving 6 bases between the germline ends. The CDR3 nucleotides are TGTGCCAGCAGCCAAGAGAGTTCCACCGGGGAGCTGTTTTTT. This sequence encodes CASSQESSTGELFF.

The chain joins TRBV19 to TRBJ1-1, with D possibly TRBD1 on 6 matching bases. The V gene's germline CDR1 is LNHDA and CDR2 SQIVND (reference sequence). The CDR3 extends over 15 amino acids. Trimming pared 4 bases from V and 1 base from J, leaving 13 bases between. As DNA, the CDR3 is TGTGCCAGTAGTACCGGGGGGCAGGGGAACACTGAAGCTTTCTTT. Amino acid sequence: CASSTGGQGNTEAFF.

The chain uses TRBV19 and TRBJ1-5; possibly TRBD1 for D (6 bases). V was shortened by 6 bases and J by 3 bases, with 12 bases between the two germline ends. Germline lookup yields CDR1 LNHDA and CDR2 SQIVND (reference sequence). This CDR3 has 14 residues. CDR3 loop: CASSRTAHNQPQHF. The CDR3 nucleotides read TGTGCCAGTAGCCGGACAGCCCACAATCAGCCCCAGCATTTT.

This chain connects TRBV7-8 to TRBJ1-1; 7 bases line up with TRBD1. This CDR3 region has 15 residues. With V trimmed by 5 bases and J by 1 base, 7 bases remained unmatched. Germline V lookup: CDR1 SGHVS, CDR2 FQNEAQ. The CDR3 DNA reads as TGTGCCAGCAGCCGATCGGGACAGTCGAACACTGAAGCTTTCTTT. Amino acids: CASSRSGQSNTEAFF.